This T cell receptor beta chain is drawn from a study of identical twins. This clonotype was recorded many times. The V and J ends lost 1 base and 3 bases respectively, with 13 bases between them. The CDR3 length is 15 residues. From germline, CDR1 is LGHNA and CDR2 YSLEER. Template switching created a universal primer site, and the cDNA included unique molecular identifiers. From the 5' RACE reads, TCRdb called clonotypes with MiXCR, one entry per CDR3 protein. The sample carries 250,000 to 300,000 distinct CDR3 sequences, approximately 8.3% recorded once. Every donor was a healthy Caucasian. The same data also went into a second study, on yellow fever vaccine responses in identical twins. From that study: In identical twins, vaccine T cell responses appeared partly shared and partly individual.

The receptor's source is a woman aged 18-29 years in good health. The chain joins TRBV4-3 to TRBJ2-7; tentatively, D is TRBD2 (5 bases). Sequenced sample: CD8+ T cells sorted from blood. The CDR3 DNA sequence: TGCGCCAGCAGCCAAGCCCGAGCGGCCCTCTACGAGCAGTACTTC. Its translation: CASSQARAALYEQYF.